This T cell receptor beta chain derives from a study of shared clonotypes between healthy human individuals. Study-wide context: Samples came from a couple of female and three male donors aged 18 to 49.

Remarks on this clone: No antigen is known for it.

Trimming pared 6 bases from V and 0 bases from J, leaving 16 bases between. This CDR3 has 16 residues. Germline V gene lookup returns CDR1 LGHNT and CDR2 FRNRAP. Whole-study findings and limits: Naive subsets, compared against memory subsets, generally had larger estimated richness values.

Measured with immunoSEQ multiplex PCR; TCRdb has only the in-frame clones, and not every one. The sample lists 1,500,000 or so clones, 97% to 99% occurring once. This receptor was taken from a man aged 25 to 40 in good health. The sequenced sample was naive CD4+ T cells sorted from blood. Subset in this sample: CD45RA+ positively selected. This chain connects TRBV12-5 to TRBJ2-3; D possibly corresponds to TRBD2 (6 bases). The CDR3 protein is CASGPGLSPSTDTQYF. The CDR3, as DNA: TGTGCTAGTGGCCCGGGACTTAGCCCTAGCACAGATACGCAGTATTTT.